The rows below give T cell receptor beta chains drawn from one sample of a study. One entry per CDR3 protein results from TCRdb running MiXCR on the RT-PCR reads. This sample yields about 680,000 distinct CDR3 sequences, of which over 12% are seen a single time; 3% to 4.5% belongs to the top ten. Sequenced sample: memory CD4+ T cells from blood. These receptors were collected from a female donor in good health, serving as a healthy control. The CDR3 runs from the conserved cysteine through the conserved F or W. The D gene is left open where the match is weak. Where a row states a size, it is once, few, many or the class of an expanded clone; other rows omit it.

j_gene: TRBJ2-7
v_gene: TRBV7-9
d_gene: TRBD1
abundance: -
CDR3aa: CASSPRTGGISYEQYF
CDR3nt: TGTGCCAGCAGCCCCAGGACAGGGGGGATCTCCTACGAGCAGTACTTC

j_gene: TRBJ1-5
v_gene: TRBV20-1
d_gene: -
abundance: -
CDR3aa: CSALEVRNQPQHF
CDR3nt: TGCAGTGCGTTGGAAGTACGGAATCAGCCCCAGCATTTT

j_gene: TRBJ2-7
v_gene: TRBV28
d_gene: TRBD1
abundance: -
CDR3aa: CASSRGTEYEQYF
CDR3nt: TGTGCCAGCAGTCGAGGGACAGAATACGAGCAGTACTTC

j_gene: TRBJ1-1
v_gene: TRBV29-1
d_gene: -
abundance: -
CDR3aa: CSAAGVVQNTEAFF
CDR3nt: TGCAGCGCCGCCGGGGTAGTGCAAAACACTGAAGCTTTCTTT

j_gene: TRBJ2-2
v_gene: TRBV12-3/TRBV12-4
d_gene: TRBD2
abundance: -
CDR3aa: CASSSLQREYTGELFF
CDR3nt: TGTGCCAGCAGTTCCCTCCAGCGGGAATACACCGGGGAGCTGTTTTTT

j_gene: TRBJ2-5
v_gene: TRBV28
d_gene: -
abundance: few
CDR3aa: CASSWDTLRETQYF
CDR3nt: TGTGCCAGCAGTTGGGACACCCTCCGGGAGACCCAGTACTTC

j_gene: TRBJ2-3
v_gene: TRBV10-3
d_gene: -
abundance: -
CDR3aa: CAISVGGSSTDTQYF
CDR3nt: TGTGCCATCAGTGTGGGAGGATCTAGCACAGATACGCAGTATTTT

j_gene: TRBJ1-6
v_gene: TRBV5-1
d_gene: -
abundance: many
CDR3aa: CASSFQGEASPLHF
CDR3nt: TGCGCCAGCAGCTTTCAGGGAGAGGCTTCACCCCTCCACTTT

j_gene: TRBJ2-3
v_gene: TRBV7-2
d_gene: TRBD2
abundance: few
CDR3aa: CASSLGWTSGRVSDTQYF
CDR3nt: TGTGCCAGCAGCTTAGGTTGGACTAGCGGGAGGGTCTCGGATACGCAGTATTTT

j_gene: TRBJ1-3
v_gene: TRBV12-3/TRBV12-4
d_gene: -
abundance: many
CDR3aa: CATSNAGNTIYF
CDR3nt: TGTGCCACCAGTAATGCTGGAAACACCATATATTTT

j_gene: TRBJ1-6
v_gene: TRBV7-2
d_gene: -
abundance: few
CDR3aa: CASRSRDGGLRAPLHF
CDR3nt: TGTGCCAGCAGATCGCGGGACGGGGGTTTGAGGGCACCCCTCCACTTT

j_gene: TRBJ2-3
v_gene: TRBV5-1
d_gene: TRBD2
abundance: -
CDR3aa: CASSLGEPGLLTDTQYF
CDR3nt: TGCGCCAGCAGCTTGGGAGAACCGGGACTACTCACAGATACGCAGTATTTT

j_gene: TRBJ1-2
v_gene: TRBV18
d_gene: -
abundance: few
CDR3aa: CASSPLTGGADYGYTF
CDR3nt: TGTGCCAGCTCACCATTAACCGGGGGCGCCGACTATGGCTACACCTTC

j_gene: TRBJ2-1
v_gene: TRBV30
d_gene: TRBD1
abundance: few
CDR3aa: CAWSPGQMFNEQFF
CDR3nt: TGTGCCTGGAGCCCGGGACAGATGTTTAATGAGCAGTTCTTC

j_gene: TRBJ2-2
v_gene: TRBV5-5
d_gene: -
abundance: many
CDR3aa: CASSHITNTGELFF
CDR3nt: TGTGCCAGCAGTCATATTACGAACACCGGGGAGCTGTTTTTT

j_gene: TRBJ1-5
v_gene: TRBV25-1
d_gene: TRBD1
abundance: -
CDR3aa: CASSGAGGSQPQHF
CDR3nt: TGTGCCAGCAGTGGTGCAGGGGGGAGTCAGCCCCAGCATTTT

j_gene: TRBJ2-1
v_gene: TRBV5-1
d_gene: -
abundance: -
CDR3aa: CASSDITNSYNEQFF
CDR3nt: TGCGCCAGCAGCGATATAACAAACTCCTACAATGAGCAGTTCTTC

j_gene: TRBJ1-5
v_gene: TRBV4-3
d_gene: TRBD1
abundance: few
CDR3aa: CASSHDGTDQPQHF
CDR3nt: TGCGCCAGCAGCCACGACGGGACAGATCAGCCCCAGCATTTT

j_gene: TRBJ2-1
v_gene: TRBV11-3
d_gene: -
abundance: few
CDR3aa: CASSATRGEQFF
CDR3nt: TGTGCCAGCAGCGCCACCAGGGGTGAGCAGTTCTTC

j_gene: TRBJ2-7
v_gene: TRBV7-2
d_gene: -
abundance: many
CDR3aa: CASNSQRSYEQYF
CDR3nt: TGTGCCAGTAACTCACAACGGTCGTACGAGCAGTACTTC

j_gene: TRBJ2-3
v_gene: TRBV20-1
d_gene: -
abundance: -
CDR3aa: CSARDQAKGTDTQYF
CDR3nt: TGCAGTGCTAGAGACCAGGCGAAGGGGACAGATACGCAGTATTTT

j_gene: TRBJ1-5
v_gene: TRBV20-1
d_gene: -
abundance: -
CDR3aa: CSASRQGPQPQHF
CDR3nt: TGCAGTGCTAGTCGACAAGGCCCTCAGCCCCAGCATTTT

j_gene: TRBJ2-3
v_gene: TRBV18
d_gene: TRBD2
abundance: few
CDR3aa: CASSPGGGSTSTDTQYF
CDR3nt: TGTGCCAGCTCACCCGGGGGGGGGAGCACTAGCACAGATACGCAGTATTTT

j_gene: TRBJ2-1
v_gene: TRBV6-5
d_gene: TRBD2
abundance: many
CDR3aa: CASSRGLPPNEQFF
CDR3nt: TGTGCCAGCAGTAGGGGACTACCCCCCAATGAGCAGTTCTTC

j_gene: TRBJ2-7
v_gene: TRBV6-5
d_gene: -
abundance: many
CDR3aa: CASSYQPGNSYEQYF
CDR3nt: TGTGCCAGCAGTTATCAGCCGGGCAACTCCTACGAGCAGTACTTC

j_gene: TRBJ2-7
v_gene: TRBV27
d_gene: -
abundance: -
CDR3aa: CASSTDEQYF
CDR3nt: TGTGCCAGCAGCACGGACGAGCAGTACTTC

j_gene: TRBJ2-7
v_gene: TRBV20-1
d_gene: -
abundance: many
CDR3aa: CSANRGPTYEQYF
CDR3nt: TGCAGTGCAAATAGGGGCCCAACCTACGAGCAGTACTTC

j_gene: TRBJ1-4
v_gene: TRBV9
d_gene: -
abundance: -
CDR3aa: CASSVGPTAATNEKLFF
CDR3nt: TGTGCCAGCAGCGTAGGCCCGACAGCCGCAACTAATGAAAAACTGTTTTTT

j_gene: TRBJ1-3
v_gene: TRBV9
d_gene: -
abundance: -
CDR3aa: CASSVPAANTIYF
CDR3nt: TGTGCCAGCAGCGTTCCGGCCGCAAACACCATATATTTT

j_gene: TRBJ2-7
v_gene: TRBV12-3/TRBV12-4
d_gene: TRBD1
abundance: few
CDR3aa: CASTRGKTYEQYF
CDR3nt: TGTGCCAGCACCAGGGGGAAAACCTACGAGCAGTACTTC

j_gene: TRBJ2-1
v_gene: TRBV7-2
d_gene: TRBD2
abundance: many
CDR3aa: CASSSGLAGGYEQFF
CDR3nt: TGTGCCAGCAGCTCCGGACTAGCGGGAGGCTATGAGCAGTTCTTC

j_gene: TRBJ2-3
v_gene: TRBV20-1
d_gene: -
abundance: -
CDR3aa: CSPKGERTFTDTQYF
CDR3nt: TGCAGTCCCAAGGGGGAGCGGACCTTCACAGATACGCAGTATTTT

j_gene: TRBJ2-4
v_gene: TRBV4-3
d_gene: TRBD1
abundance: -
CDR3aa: CASSPPGTGRDIQYF
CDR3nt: TGCGCCAGCAGCCCGCCCGGGACAGGGAGGGACATTCAGTACTTC

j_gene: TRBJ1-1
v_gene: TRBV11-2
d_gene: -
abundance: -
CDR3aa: CASSPDVGHPGAAFF
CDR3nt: TGTGCCAGCAGCCCAGACGTTGGACACCCCGGGGCAGCTTTCTTT

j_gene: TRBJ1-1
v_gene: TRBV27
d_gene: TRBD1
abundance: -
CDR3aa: CASRGQVGEAFF
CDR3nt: TGTGCCAGCCGCGGACAGGTTGGAGAAGCTTTCTTT

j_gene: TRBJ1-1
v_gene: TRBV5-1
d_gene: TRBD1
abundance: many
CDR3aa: CASSYGQGANTEAFF
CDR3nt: TGCGCCAGCAGCTACGGACAGGGGGCCAACACTGAAGCTTTCTTT

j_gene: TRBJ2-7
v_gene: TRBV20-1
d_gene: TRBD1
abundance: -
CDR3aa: CSAGPGQGSPYYEQYF
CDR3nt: TGCAGTGCTGGCCCCGGACAGGGTTCCCCCTACTACGAGCAGTACTTC

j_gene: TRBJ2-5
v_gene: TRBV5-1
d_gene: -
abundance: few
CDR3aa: CASSLAGEGVMSQYF
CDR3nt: TGCGCCAGCAGCTTGGCCGGGGAGGGGGTCATGTCCCAGTACTTC

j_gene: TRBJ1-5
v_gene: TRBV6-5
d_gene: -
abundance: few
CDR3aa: CASSYQGFNQPQHF
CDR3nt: TGTGCCAGCAGTTATCAGGGTTTTAATCAGCCCCAGCATTTT

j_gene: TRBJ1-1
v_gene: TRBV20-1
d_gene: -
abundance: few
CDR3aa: CSASLAYGLFNTEAFF
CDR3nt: TGCAGTGCTAGTTTAGCTTACGGTCTTTTCAACACTGAAGCTTTCTTT

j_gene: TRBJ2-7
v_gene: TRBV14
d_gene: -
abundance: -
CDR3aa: CASSWRSLGEQYF
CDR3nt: TGTGCCAGCAGCTGGAGGAGTTTGGGGGAGCAGTACTTC

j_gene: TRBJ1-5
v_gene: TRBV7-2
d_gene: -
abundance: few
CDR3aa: CASSLFGGGGEGPQHF
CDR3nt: TGTGCCAGCAGCTTATTTGGCGGGGGAGGTGAAGGGCCCCAGCATTTT

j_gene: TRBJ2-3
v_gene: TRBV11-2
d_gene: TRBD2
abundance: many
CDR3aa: CASSLVLAGEPEWDTQYF
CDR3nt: TGTGCCAGCAGCTTAGTCCTAGCGGGGGAGCCGGAGTGGGATACGCAGTATTTT

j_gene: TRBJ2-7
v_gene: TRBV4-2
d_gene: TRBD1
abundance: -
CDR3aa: CASSQEDRGYEQYF
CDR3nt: TGTGCCAGCAGCCAGGAAGACAGGGGGTACGAGCAGTACTTC

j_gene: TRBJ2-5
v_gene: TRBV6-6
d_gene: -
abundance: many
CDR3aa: CASSSHHLETQYF
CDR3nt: TGTGCCAGCAGCAGCCATCATCTGGAGACCCAGTACTTC

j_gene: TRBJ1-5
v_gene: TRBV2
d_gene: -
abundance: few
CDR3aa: CASSEEANQPQHF
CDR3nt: TGTGCCAGCAGTGAAGAGGCAAATCAGCCCCAGCATTTT

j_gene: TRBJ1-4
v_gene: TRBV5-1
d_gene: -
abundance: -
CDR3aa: CASSPRSTNEKLFF
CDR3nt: TGCGCCAGCAGCCCACGCTCGACTAATGAAAAACTGTTTTTT

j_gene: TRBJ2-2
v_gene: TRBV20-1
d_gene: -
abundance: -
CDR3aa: CSARGFRNTGELFF
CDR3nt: TGCAGTGCTAGAGGGTTCCGGAACACCGGGGAGCTGTTTTTT